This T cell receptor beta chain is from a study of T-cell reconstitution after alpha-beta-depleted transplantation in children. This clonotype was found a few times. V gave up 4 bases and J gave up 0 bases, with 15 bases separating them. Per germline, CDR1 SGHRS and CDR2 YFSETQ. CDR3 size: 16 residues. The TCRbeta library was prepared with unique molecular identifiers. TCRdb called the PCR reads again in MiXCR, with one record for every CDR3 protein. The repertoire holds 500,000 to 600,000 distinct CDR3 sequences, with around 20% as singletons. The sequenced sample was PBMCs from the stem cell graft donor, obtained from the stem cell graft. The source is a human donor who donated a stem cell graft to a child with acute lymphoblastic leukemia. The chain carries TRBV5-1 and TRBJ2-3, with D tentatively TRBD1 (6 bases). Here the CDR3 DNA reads TGCGCCAGCAGCCCTCTTACAGGGTCTAGCACAGATACGCAGTATTTT. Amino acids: CASSPLTGSSTDTQYF.